A single sample gave rise to the 30 T cell receptor beta chains below, sequenced in a study of CD8+ T cells in alopecia areata (dated by TCRdb to between 2018 and 2020). This sample's time point label indicates: less than 30 weeks on oral tofacitinib. This sample's treatment or condition label indicates: oral pan-JAK inhibitor, 5-10 mg twice daily. The receptor library was made with the immunoSEQ multiplex PCR assay. RNA was extracted from all samples and reverse transcribed into cDNA, which served as template for TCR sequencing. In its TCRdb copy, this immuneACCESS table keeps in-frame sequences only and misses some clones. Where compared with another copy, unresolved V genes explain less than half of these, and the others have no known cause. This sample gives 150,000 to 200,000 clones in total; roughly 53% of them show up just once. Clones ranked in the top ten supply around 12% of the sample.

Source: CD8+ T cells sorted from blood, taken at week 24, from a patient treated with tofacitinib. Receptor source: a human donor with alopecia areata.

This clone was seen a single time. The chain employs TRBV29-1 and TRBJ2-7; 10 bases align to TRBD1. The CDR3 covers 17 residues. V gave up 6 bases and J gave up 5 bases; unmatched junction bases: 19. Germline loops: CDR1 SQVTM, CDR2 ANQGSEA. CDR3 residues: CSVDSSSDRGLINEQYF. The CDR3 coding sequence is TGCAGCGTCGACTCTAGTTCGGACAGGGGGTTAATCAACGAGCAGTACTTC.

V gene TRBV30 combines with J gene TRBJ1-2, with TRBD1 matching 7 bases. Looked up from germline, CDR1 is GTSNPN and CDR2 is SVGIG (reference sequence). V was clipped by 4 bases and J by 2 bases; unmatched bases: 4. The CDR3 length is 13 residues. The CDR3 loop reads CAWTVTGNYGYTF. CDR3 DNA sequence: TGTGCCTGGACCGTGACAGGGAACTATGGCTACACCTTC.

With respect to this clone: This sample includes further DNA sequences coding for the same CDR3. The chain carries TRBV9 and TRBJ2-1; D unresolved. From germline, CDR1 is SGDLS and CDR2 YYNGEE. The CDR3 extends over 13 amino acids. Trimming shortened V by 0 bases and J by 1 base, and 2 bases separated the two germline ends. CDR3 amino acids: CASSVGSYNEQFF. Written as DNA, the CDR3 is TGTGCCAGCAGCGTAGGGTCCTACAATGAGCAGTTCTTC.

This clone was seen a single time. The chain employs TRBV10-3 and TRBJ2-5; D not resolved. CDR1 is ENHRY, CDR2 SYGVKD, per germline. V gave up 3 bases and J gave up 5 bases, with 13 bases separating them. This CDR3 has 14 amino acids. The CDR3 nucleotides are TGTGCCATCAGTGATTTTGTCACGAGGGAGACCCAGTACTTC. Amino acids: CAISDFVTRETQYF.

The CDR3 DNA sequence: TGTGCCTGGAGGGGGAGGAATGGCTACACCTTC. Translation: CAWRGRNGYTF. The rearrangement links TRBV30 to TRBJ1-2; no clear D. The V gene lost 3 bases and the J gene lost 6 bases, with 8 bases spanning the gap. The CDR3 totals 11 residues. Germline CDR1 GTSNPN, CDR2 SVGIG (reference sequence).

V usage is TRBV6-4 and J usage is TRBJ2-3, with a weak D call TRBD1 (5 bases). The CDR3 spans 13 residues. Deletions cut 5 bases from V and 3 bases from J, with 9 bases between. Germline-derived CDR1 and CDR2 are MRHNA and SNTAGT. Written as DNA, the CDR3 is TGTGCCAGCAGTCTGACAGTTACAGATACGCAGTATTTT. Protein sequence: CASSLTVTDTQYF.

In nucleotides, the CDR3 is TGTGCCAGCAGTTTAGGCGGGGTCGAGCAGTACTTC. It specifies CASSLGGVEQYF. The rearrangement links TRBV27 to TRBJ2-7; TRBD2 is a possible D gene (6 bases). Germline loops: CDR1 MNHEY, CDR2 SMNVEV (reference sequence). This CDR3 spans 12 amino acids. Trimming removed 2 bases at V and 6 bases at J, with 8 bases between.

This clone was counted a single time. This chain uses TRBV7-9 with TRBJ2-1; D is unclear. Germline CDR1 is SEHNR and CDR2 is FQNEAQ (reference sequence). The CDR3 is 12 residues long. With 4 bases removed from V and 7 bases from J, the gap between germline ends came to 8 bases. CDR3 region: CASSSPPNEQFF. The CDR3 coding sequence is TGTGCCAGCAGCTCACCCCCGAATGAGCAGTTCTTC.

The V call is TRBV15, the J call TRBJ1-1; 7 bases fit TRBD1. Germline assignment: CDR1 LNHNV and CDR2 YYDKDF (reference sequence). V gave up 0 bases and J gave up 3 bases; unmatched junction bases: 10. This CDR3 comprises 17 residues. CDR3 nucleotide sequence: TGTGCCACCAGCAGAGATACCGGGGGGACAGTCGACACTGAAGCTTTCTTT. As protein: CATSRDTGGTVDTEAFF.

V gene TRBV5-6 combines with J gene TRBJ2-7, with D unresolved. V lost 4 bases and J 3 bases, leaving 8 bases between the germline ends. Looked up from germline, CDR1 is SGHDT and CDR2 is YYEEEE. The CDR3 totals 12 residues. This CDR3 reads CASSLYNYEQYF. The CDR3, as DNA: TGTGCCAGCAGCCTATACAACTACGAGCAGTACTTC.

V gene TRBV11-2 combines with J gene TRBJ2-3, with 10 bases matching TRBD1. Germline V gene sequence: CDR1 SGHAT, CDR2 FQNNGV. The CDR3 length is 15 residues. The V gene end was trimmed by 3 bases and the J gene end by 4 bases; junction bases not matched to a gene: 4. CDR3 in amino acids: CASSFRDRGSDTQYF. CDR3 DNA: TGTGCCAGCAGCTTCCGGGACAGGGGCTCAGATACGCAGTATTTT.

The chain has TRBV10-3 and TRBJ2-7; 9 bases match TRBD1. The trim removed 5 bases at V and 3 bases at J, leaving 5 bases unmatched. Germline CDR1 reads ENHRY; CDR2 reads SYGVKD. The CDR3 is 14 residues long. Here the CDR3 DNA reads TGTGCCATCAGTACACCGGGACAGGGCTACGAGCAGTACTTC. This codes for CAISTPGQGYEQYF.

The V and J genes are TRBV2 and TRBJ2-3; D unresolved. CDR1 is SNHLY and CDR2 is FYNNEI in the germline V gene. Between the trimmed V and J ends, which lost 6 bases and 6 bases, there was a span of 13 bases. The CDR3 is 13 amino acids. DNA for the CDR3: TGTGCCAGCAGGACCGGCGTGCGGGATACGCAGTATTTT. Its protein is CASRTGVRDTQYF.

V usage is TRBV9 and J usage is TRBJ2-1; 7 positions match TRBD1. The CDR3 length is 14 residues. The trim removed 0 bases at V and 5 bases at J, leaving 2 bases unmatched. CDR1 is SGDLS, CDR2 YYNGEE, per germline. For the CDR3, the DNA is TGTGCCAGCAGCGTAGGGGACAGTAACAATGAGCAGTTCTTC. Encoded protein: CASSVGDSNNEQFF.

J is TRBJ1-2 and V is TRBV30; 7 nucleotides match TRBD1. Looked up from germline, CDR1 is GTSNPN and CDR2 is SVGIG (reference sequence). This CDR3 is built from 16 residues. V lost 3 bases, J lost 1 base, and 11 bases stayed unmatched. The CDR3 region is CAWSPTSGTVNYGYTF. CDR3 sequence (DNA): TGTGCCTGGAGCCCTACGAGCGGGACAGTTAACTATGGCTACACCTTC.

V is TRBV9 and J is TRBJ2-1; TRBD1 matches at 8 bases. The CDR3 consists of 16 residues. The germline V gene has CDR1 SGDLS and CDR2 YYNGEE. V was clipped by 0 bases and J by 1 base; unmatched bases: 3. The CDR3 loop reads CASSVGDRSSYNEQFF. The CDR3 nucleotides are TGTGCCAGCAGCGTAGGGGACAGGTCTTCCTACAATGAGCAGTTCTTC.

This clone has just a few counts. V gene TRBV29-1 combines with J gene TRBJ1-2, with D hard to call. CDR1 and CDR2 from the germline V gene are SQVTM and ANQGSEA. CDR3 size: 15 residues. Trimming cost V 1 base and J 5 bases, with 17 bases left between them. The CDR3 loop reads CSVEGNLDSSYGYTF. Here the CDR3 DNA reads TGCAGCGTTGAAGGCAATCTCGACTCCTCGTATGGCTACACCTTC.

The genes are TRBV6-1 and TRBJ2-2; D unresolved. Germline V gene sequence: CDR1 MNHNS, CDR2 SASEGT. Trimming took off 5 bases at V and 8 bases at J, with 3 bases between the two ends. The CDR3 is 10 residues long. In DNA, the CDR3 is TGTGCCAGCAGTCCTGGGGAGCTGTTTTTT. The encoded protein is CASSPGELFF.

V and J are TRBV7-9 and TRBJ1-2; TRBD1 matches 8 bases. The CDR3 has 13 amino acids. Germline V gives CDR1 SEHNR, CDR2 FQNEAQ (reference sequence). The ends lost 3 bases at V and 6 bases at J; junction bases unmatched: 3. This CDR3 is CASSFRGHDGYTF. CDR3 nucleotides: TGTGCCAGCAGCTTCAGGGGGCACGATGGCTACACCTTC. Based on the CDR3 plus reference TRBV7-9 and TRBJ1-2, the full variable domain is DTGVSQNPRHKITKRGQNVTFRCDPISEHNRLYWYRQTLGQGPEFLTYFQNEAQLEKSRLLSDRFSAERPKGSFSTLEIQRTEQGDSAMYLCASSFRGHDGYTFGSGTRLTVV.

Only one count was recorded for this clone. The CDR3 DNA sequence: TGTGCCAGCAGTGACAGCTCTGAAGCTTTCTTT. Its translation: CASSDSSEAFF. J is TRBJ1-1 and V is TRBV2; no clear D gene. The CDR3 is 11 residues long. Germline loops: CDR1 SNHLY, CDR2 FYNNEI. V was cut by 3 bases and J by 6 bases, with 5 bases left in between.

This clone was found once. The V gene is TRBV7-9, the J gene TRBJ2-2, with 8 nucleotides matching TRBD1. The germline V gene encodes CDR1 SEHNR and CDR2 FQNEAQ (reference sequence). This CDR3 is 15 amino acids long. The V segment lost 5 bases and the J segment 5 bases; nucleotides outside the gene matches: 7. CDR3 sequence reads: CASSPRTGPTGELFF. The CDR3 nucleotides read TGTGCCAGCAGCCCGAGGACAGGGCCTACCGGGGAGCTGTTTTTT. Full variable domain (missing parts from reference TRBV7-9 and TRBJ2-2): DTGVSQNPRHKITKRGQNVTFRCDPISEHNRLYWYRQTLGQGPEFLTYFQNEAQLEKSRLLSDRFSAERPKGSFSTLEIQRTEQGDSAMYLCASSPRTGPTGELFFGEGSRLTVL.

The rearrangement uses TRBV2 and TRBJ2-4; D might be TRBD1 (6 bases). The CDR3 is 12 residues long. The V end was cut by 11 bases, the J end by 6 bases, with 14 bases between. CDR1 is SNHLY, CDR2 FYNNEI, per germline. The DNA of the CDR3 is TGTGCCGGGGGCATAGATGGAAACATTCAGTACTTC. Translation: CAGGIDGNIQYF. The entire variable domain, with the rest obtained from reference TRBV2 and TRBJ2-4, is as follows: EPEVTQTPSHQVTQMGQEVILRCVPISNHLYFYWYRQILGQKVEFLVSFYNNEISEKSEIFDDQFSVERPDGSNFTLKIRSTKLEDSAMYFCAGGIDGNIQYFGAGTRLSVL.

Details on this clone: Other DNA sequences of this sample code for an identical CDR3. The gene calls are TRBV30 and TRBJ2-7, with 7 bases aligning to TRBD1. With V trimmed by 5 bases and J by 3 bases, 1 base remained unmatched. Germline CDR1 reads GTSNPN; CDR2 reads SVGIG (reference sequence). The CDR3 is 11 residues long. CDR3 nucleotides: TGTGCCTGGCGGGACAGCTACGAGCAGTACTTC. Translating it yields CAWRDSYEQYF.

As regards this clone: Other DNA sequences of this sample code for an identical CDR3. The chain links TRBV30 to TRBJ2-7, with D unclear. CDR1 and CDR2 from the germline V gene are GTSNPN and SVGIG (reference sequence). V lost 0 bases and J lost 4, with 4 bases in between. CDR3 length: 11 residues. The CDR3 spells CAWSVRYEQYF. The CDR3 nucleotides are TGTGCCTGGAGTGTGAGGTACGAGCAGTACTTC.

The chain combines TRBV12-5 with TRBJ1-5, with a possible D match to TRBD1 (5 bases). Germline V CDR1 and CDR2: LGHNT, FRNRAP. V shed 0 bases and J shed 0 bases, with 12 bases lying between them. The length of the CDR3 is 17 residues. DNA for the CDR3: TGTGCTAGTGGTTTGGTAGCGGGGGACGATAGCAATCAGCCCCAGCATTTT. Protein: CASGLVAGDDSNQPQHF.

The chain joins TRBV29-1 to TRBJ1-2, with D hard to call. Between the trimmed V and J ends, which lost 6 bases and 6 bases, there was a span of 5 bases. The CDR3 contains 9 residues. CDR1 is SQVTM and CDR2 is ANQGSEA in the germline V gene. The DNA for the CDR3 is TGCAGCGTCGCTAATGGCTACACCTTC. Encoded protein: CSVANGYTF.

The V and J genes are TRBV7-9 and TRBJ2-2; D call uncertain. The ends were cut back, 5 bases at V and 0 bases at J, with 7 bases in the middle. Germline CDR1 SEHNR, CDR2 FQNEAQ (reference sequence). The CDR3 consists of 14 residues. CDR3 in amino acids: CASSPWANTGELFF. The CDR3 region has the DNA TGTGCCAGCAGCCCGTGGGCGAACACCGGGGAGCTGTTTTTT.

The chain has TRBV19 and TRBJ2-7, with no clear D. In germline, CDR1 is LNHDA, CDR2 SQIVND (reference sequence). The V end was cut by 1 base, the J end by 4 bases, with 8 bases between. The CDR3 spans 13 residues. In DNA, the CDR3 is TGTGCCAGTAGTATAGCATCGGGTTACGAGCAGTACTTC. It codes for CASSIASGYEQYF. Complete variable domain (other parts from reference TRBV19 and TRBJ2-7): DGGITQSPKYLFRKEGQNVTLSCEQNLNHDAMYWYRQDPGQGLRLIYYSQIVNDFQKGDIAEGYSVSREKKESFPLTVTSAQKNPTAFYLCASSIASGYEQYFGPGTRLTVT.

The chain links TRBV4-1 to TRBJ2-7; the D is unclear. This CDR3 has 13 residues. Germline V gene sequence: CDR1 MGHRA, CDR2 YSYEKL. V lost 1 base and J 3 bases, leaving 7 bases between the germline ends. The CDR3 DNA sequence: TGCGCCAGCAGCCAAGGGTACGGCTACGAGCAGTACTTC. It codes for CASSQGYGYEQYF.

J is TRBJ2-3 and V is TRBV6-5, with D maybe TRBD2 (9 bases). The CDR3 length is 15 residues. Germline V gives CDR1 MNHEY, CDR2 SVGAGI. V was clipped by 6 bases and J by 3 bases, with 16 bases between them. Here the CDR3 reads CASSTGGLATDTQYF. In DNA form, the CDR3 reads TGTGCCAGCAGCACAGGGGGACTAGCAACAGATACGCAGTATTTT.